A single count supports the clone carrying this T cell receptor beta chain. Its antigen remains unidentified. The CDR3 covers 14 residues. Trimming removed 4 bases from V and 10 bases from J, with 17 bases in between. CDR1 and CDR2 (germline): SGHRS, YFSETQ. The data derive from a study of cytomegalovirus exposure and HLA in healthy donors. Study-level findings and limits: A subsequent analysis found that TCR clusters from the first cohort also tended to co-occur in the approximately 120 validation repertoires, with approximately 94% of cluster scores above 0.

The 120-subject validation cohort, separate from the roughly 700-subject first cohort, included the donors. Produced via immunoSEQ multiplex PCR; TCRdb's table is partial and in-frame only. The sample yields about 78,000 clones, 90% to 96% seen once. Material: PBMCs. The sequence was obtained from a man younger than 30 in good health and CMV-seropositive. The chain combines TRBV5-1 with TRBJ1-4; D is undetermined. CDR3 sequence reads: CASSAGPHEGKLFF. Here the CDR3 DNA reads TGCGCCAGCAGCGCCGGTCCTCACGAGGGAAAACTGTTTTTT.